This T cell receptor beta chain was captured in a study of blood T cell repertoires in COVID-19 (dated by TCRdb to 2019 to 2021). Study-wide context: Collaborator samples came from the United States, Italy and Spain and covered acute and convalescent phases of COVID-19. The prospective study material was composed of cDNA or gDNA derived from T cells, B-cell-depleted T cells, or PBMCs. The dataset comprised deeply sampled blood TCRbeta repertoires from subjects exposed to, actively infected with, or recovered from COVID-19. The repertoires were made available in a free public database intended to serve as a resource for research on the immune response to SARS-CoV-2. Samples came from the ongoing ImmuneRACE study (first 160 participants) plus 1,254 subjects from 6 global collaborators. Sample metadata almost always included a de-identified subject ID, COVID-19 status, age in years and sex. Where available, HLA class I and class II types were taken from metadata supplied by the sample provider and were not determined by assay-based typing. Paper-wide results and their limitations: The quantity of clinical and demographic metadata differed by source and by participant and was supplied without curation.

The collaborating institutions used their own protocols to collect whole blood in K2EDTA tubes. For TCRbeta analysis, collaborators shipped samples as frozen whole blood, isolated PBMCs, or DNA extracted from either of those sample types. As concerns this clone: It has no known antigen specificity. Base qualities are not provided; no much larger clone lies one nucleotide away.

TCRbeta CDR3 regions were amplified from genomic DNA by means of the immunoSEQ Assay, a bias-controlled multiplex PCR. As for the authors' bioinformatics: Within the assay, amplification of reference gene primers was used to estimate how many nucleated cells each sample contained. To quantify the absolute abundance of each unique TCRbeta CDR3 rearrangement, sequence reads were collapsed and filtered. For each sample, productive Simpson clonality was calculated as the square root of Simpson's diversity index across productive rearrangements. TCRdb took this table from immuneACCESS and kept in-frame rearrangements with V and J called. Such tables lack part of the clones; where checked against another copy, unresolved V genes explain under half of the gap, and the rest is unexplained. V and J calls and clone size follow that table, whereas D and trimming were derived from the DNA. This sample holds about 160,000 clones; 85% were observed only once. The ten largest account for about 3% of the sample.

V is pruned by 4 bases and J by 1 base, leaving 4 bases of the junction without a gene match. From the cysteine through the phenylalanine, the CDR3 covers 15 amino acids. The read is trimmed to its CDR3 DNA, 45 bases read in frame from base 1. CDR1 and CDR2, looked up from the germline V gene (reference sequence), are SGHNT and YYREEE. Rearrangement joined TRBV5-4 to TRBJ1-5; TRBD1 aligns with 8 central bases. The sequenced sample was peripheral blood. The clonotype originates from a human donor with acute or convalescent COVID-19. The donor label of this sample is uncertain. The CDR3 reads as follows: CASSVDRASNQPQHF. The DNA is as follows: TGTGCCAGCAGCGTGGACAGGGCGAGCAATCAGCCCCAGCATTTT.